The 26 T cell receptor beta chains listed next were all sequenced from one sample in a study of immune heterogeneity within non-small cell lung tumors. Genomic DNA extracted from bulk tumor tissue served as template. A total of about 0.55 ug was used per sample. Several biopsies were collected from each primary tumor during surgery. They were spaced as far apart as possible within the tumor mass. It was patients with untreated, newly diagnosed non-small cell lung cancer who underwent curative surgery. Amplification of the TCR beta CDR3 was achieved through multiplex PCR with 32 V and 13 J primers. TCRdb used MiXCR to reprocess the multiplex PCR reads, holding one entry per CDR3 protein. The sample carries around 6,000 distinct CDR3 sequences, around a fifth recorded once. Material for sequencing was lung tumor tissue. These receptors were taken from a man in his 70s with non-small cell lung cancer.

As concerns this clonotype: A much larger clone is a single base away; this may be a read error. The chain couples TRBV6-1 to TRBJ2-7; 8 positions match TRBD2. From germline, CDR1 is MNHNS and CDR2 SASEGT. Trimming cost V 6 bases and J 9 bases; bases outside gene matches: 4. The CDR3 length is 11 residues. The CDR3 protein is CASSDGGGQYF. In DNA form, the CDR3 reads TGTGCCAGCAGCGACGGGGGGGGGCAGTACTTC.

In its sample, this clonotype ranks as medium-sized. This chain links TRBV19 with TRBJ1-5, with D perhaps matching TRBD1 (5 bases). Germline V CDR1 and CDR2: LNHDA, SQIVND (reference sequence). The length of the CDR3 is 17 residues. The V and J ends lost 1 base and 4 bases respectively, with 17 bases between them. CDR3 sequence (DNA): TGTGCCAGTAGTATAGGTGGGGCGGTGGGGCGGAATCAGCCCCAGCATTTT. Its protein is CASSIGGAVGRNQPQHF.

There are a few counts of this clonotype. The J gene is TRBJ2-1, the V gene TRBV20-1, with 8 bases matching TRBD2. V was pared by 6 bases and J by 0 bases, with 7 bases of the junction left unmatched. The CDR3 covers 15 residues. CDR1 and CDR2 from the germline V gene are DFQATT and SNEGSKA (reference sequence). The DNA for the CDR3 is TGCAGTGCCACCACGGGACTAGACTCCTACAATGAGCAGTTCTTC. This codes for CSATTGLDSYNEQFF.

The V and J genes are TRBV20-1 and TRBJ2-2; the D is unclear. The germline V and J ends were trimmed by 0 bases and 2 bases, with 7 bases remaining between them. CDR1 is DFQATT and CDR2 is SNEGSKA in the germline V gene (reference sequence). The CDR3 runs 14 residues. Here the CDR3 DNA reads TGCAGTGCTAGAGAGGGCGGCAACACCGGGGAGCTGTTTTTT. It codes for CSAREGGNTGELFF.

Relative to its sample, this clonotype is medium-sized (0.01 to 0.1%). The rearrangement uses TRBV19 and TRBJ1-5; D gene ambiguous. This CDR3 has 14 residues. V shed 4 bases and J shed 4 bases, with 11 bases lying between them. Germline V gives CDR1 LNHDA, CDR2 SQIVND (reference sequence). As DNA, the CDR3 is TGTGCCAGTAGTACACCCCGACGTAATCAGCCCCAGCATTTT. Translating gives CASSTPRRNQPQHF.

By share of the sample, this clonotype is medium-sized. The CDR3 region has the DNA TGTGCCAGCTCACCGCAACCCCCGGGACACCCGCAAGAGACCCAGTACTTC. Amino acids: CASSPQPPGHPQETQYF. The chain recombines TRBV18 with TRBJ2-5, with a weak D call TRBD1 (6 bases). This CDR3 spans 17 amino acids. V was clipped by 3 bases and J by 2 bases, with 19 bases between them. The germline V gene has CDR1 KGHSH and CDR2 LQKENI.

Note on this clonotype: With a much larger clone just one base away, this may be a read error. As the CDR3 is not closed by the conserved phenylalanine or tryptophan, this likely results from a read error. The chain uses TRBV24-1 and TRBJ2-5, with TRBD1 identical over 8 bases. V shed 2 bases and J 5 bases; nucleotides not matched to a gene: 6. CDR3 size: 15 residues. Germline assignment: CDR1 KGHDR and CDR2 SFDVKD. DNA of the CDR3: TGTGCCACCAGTGATTCGACAGGGGCGGGTGAGACCCAGTACTCC. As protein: CATSDSTGAGETQYS.

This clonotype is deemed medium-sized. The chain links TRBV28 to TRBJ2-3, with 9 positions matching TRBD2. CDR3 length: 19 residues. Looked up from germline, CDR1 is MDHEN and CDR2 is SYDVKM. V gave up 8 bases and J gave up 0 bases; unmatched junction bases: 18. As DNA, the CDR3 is TGTGCCAGCTCCTTCAGGGGGGCGGGAGGGCCCCTTAGCACAGATACGCAGTATTTT. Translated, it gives CASSFRGAGGPLSTDTQYF.

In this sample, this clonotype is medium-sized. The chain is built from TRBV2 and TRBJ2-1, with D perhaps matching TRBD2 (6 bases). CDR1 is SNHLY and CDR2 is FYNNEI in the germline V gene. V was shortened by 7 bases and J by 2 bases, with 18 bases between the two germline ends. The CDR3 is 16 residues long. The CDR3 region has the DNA TGTGCCAGCAAGGATGGAACGGGACTCGCCTACAATGAGCAGTTCTTC. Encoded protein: CASKDGTGLAYNEQFF.

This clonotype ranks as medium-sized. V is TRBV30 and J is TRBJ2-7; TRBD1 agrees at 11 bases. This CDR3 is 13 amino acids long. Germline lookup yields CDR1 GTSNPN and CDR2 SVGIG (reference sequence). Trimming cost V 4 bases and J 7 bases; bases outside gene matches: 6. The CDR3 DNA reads TGTGCCTGGACCGGACAGGGGGCAGGGGAGCAGTACTTC. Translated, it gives CAWTGQGAGEQYF.

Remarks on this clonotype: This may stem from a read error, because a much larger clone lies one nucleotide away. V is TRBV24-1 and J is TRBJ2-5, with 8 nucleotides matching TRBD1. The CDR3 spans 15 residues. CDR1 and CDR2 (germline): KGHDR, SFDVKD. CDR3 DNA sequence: TGTGCCACCAGTGATTCGACAGGGGCGGGTGAGACCCATTACTTC. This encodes CATSDSTGAGETHYF.

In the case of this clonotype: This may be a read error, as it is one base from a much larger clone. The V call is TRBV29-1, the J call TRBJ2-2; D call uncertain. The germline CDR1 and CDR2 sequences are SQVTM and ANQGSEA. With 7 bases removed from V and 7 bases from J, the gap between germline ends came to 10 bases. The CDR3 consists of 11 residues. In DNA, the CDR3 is TGCAGCGCTGTAGGCGACGGGGAGCTGTTTTTT. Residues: CSAVGDGELFF.

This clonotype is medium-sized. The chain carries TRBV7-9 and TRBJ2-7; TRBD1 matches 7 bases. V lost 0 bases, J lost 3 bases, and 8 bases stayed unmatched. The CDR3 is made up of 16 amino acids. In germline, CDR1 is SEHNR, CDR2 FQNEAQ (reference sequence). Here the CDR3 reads CASSLAHHRGSYEQYF. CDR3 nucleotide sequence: TGTGCCAGCAGCTTAGCACATCACAGGGGTAGCTACGAGCAGTACTTC.

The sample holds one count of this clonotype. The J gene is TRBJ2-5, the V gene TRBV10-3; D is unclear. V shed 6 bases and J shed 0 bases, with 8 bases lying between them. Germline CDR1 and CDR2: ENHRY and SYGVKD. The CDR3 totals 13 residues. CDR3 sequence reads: CAIRSENQETQYF. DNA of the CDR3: TGTGCCATCAGGTCAGAGAACCAAGAGACCCAGTACTTC.

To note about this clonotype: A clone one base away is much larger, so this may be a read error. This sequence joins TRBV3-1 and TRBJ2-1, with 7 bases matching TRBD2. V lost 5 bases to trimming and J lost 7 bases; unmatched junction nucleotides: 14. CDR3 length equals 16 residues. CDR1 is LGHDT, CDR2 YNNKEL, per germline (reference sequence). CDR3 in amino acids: CASSAPGPAGINEQFF. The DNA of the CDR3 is TGTGCCAGCAGCGCCCCGGGACCAGCGGGAATAAATGAGCAGTTCTTC.

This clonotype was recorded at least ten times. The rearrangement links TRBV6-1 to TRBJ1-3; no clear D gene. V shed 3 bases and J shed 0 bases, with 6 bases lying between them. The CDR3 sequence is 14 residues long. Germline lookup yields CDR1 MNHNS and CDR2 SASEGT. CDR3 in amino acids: CASSEGFSGNTIYF. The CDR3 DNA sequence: TGTGCCAGCAGTGAGGGTTTCTCTGGAAACACCATATATTTT.

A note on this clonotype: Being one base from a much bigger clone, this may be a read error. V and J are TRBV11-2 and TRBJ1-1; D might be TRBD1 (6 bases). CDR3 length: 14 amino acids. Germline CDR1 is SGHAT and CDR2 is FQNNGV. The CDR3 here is CAISSYRVSGAAFF. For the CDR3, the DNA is TGTGCCATCAGCTCGTATCGGGTATCAGGGGCAGCTTTCTTT.

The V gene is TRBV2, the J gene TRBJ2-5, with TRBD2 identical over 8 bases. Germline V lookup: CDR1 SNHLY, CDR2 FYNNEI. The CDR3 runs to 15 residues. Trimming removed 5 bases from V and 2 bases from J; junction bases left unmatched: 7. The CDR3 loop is CASSPERGPQETQYF. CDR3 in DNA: TGTGCCAGCAGTCCAGAGCGGGGGCCACAAGAGACCCAGTACTTC.

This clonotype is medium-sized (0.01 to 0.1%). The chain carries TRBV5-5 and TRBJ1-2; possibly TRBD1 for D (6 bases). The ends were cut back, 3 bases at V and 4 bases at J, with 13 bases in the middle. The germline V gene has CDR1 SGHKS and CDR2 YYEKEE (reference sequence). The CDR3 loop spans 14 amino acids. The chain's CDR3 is CASSYRVAGYGYTF. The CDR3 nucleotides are TGTGCCAGCAGCTACAGGGTGGCGGGCTATGGCTACACCTTC.

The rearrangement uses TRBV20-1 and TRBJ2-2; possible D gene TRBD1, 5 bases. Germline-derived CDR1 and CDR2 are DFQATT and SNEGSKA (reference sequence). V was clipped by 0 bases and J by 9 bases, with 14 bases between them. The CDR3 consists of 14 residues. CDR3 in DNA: TGCAGTGCTAGAGATTCCTCCTGGGGCCGGGAGCTGTTTTTT. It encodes CSARDSSWGRELFF.

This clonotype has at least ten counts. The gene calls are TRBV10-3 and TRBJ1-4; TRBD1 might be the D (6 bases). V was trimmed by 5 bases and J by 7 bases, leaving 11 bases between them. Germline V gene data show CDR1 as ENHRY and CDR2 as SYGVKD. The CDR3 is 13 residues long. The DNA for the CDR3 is TGTGCCATCAGTCCCGGACAGTTTGAAAAACTGTTTTTT. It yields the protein CAISPGQFEKLFF.

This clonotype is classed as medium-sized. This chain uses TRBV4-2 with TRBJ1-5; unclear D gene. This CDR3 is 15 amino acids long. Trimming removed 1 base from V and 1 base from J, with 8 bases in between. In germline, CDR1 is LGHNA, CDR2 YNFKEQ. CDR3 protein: CASSQVIVSNQPQHF. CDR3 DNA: TGTGCCAGCAGCCAAGTTATAGTAAGCAATCAGCCCCAGCATTTT.

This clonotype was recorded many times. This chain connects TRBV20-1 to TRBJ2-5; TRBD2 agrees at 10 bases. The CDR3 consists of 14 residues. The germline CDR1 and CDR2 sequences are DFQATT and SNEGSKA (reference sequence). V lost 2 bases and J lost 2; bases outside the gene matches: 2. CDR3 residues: CSARKAGGQETQYF. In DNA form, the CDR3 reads TGCAGTGCTAGAAAAGCGGGAGGGCAAGAGACCCAGTACTTC.

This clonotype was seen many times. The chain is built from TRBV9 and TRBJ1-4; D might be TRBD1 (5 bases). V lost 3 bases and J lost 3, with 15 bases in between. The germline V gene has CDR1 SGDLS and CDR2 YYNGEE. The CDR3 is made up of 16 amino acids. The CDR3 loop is CASSGDGTVPNEKLFF. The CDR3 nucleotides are TGTGCCAGCAGCGGAGATGGGACGGTCCCTAATGAAAAACTGTTTTTT.

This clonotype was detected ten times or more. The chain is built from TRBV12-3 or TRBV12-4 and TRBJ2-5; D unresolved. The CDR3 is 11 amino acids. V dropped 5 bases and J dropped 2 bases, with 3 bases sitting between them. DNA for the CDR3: TGTGCCAGCAGTGTTCAAGAGACCCAGTACTTC. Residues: CASSVQETQYF.

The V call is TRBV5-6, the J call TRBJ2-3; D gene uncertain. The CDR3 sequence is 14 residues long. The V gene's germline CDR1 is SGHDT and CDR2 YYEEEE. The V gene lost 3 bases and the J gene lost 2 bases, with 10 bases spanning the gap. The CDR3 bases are TGTGCCAGCAGCTCCCCGGCCTACACAGATACGCAGTATTTT. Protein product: CASSSPAYTDTQYF. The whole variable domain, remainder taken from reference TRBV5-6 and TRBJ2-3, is DAGVTQSPTHLIKTRGQQVTLRCSPKSGHDTVSWYQQALGQGPQFIFQYYEEEERQRGNFPDRFSGHQFPNYSSELNVNALLLGDSALYLCASSSPAYTDTQYFGPGTRLTVL.